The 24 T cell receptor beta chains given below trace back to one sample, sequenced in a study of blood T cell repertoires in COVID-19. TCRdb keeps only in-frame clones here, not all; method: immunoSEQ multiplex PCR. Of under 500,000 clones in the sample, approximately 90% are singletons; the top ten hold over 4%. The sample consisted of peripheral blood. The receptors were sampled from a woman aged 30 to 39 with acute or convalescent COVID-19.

This chain's CDR3 is CASSDREWYGYTF. For the CDR3, the DNA is TGTGCCAGCAGCGACAGGGAATGGTATGGCTACACCTTC. V usage is TRBV12-3 or TRBV12-4 and J usage is TRBJ1-2, with TRBD1 matching over 7 bases. Trimming cost V 6 bases and J 5 bases; bases outside gene matches: 6. This CDR3 is 13 amino acids long.

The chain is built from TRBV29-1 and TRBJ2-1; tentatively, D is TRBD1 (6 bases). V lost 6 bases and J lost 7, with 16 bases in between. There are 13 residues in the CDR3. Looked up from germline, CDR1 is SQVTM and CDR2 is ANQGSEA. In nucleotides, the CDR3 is TGCAGCGTAGATGGGCCTACAGGGAATGAGCAGTTCTTC. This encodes CSVDGPTGNEQFF.

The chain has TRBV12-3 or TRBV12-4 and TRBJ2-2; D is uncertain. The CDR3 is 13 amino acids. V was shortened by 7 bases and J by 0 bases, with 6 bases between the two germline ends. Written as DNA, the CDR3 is TGTGCCAGCACGAGCGCGAACACCGGGGAGCTGTTTTTT. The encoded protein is CASTSANTGELFF.

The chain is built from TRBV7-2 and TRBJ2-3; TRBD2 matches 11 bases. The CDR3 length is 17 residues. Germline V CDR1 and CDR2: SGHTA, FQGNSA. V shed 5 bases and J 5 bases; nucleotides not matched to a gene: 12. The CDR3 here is CASSPLLAGGIIDTQYF. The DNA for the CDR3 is TGTGCCAGCAGCCCCCTATTAGCGGGGGGGATCATAGATACGCAGTATTTT.

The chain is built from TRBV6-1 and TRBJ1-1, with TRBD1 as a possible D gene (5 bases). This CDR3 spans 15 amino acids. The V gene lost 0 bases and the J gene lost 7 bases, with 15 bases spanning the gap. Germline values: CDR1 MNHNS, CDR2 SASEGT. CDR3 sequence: CASSEAERGNDEAFF. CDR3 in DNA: TGTGCCAGCAGTGAAGCTGAAAGGGGTAACGATGAAGCTTTCTTT.

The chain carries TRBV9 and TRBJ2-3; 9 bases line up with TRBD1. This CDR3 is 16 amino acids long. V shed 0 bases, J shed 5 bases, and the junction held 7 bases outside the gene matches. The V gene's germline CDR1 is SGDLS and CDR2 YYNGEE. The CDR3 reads CASSVGLGTGIDTQYF. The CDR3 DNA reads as TGTGCCAGCAGCGTAGGGTTGGGGACAGGGATAGATACGCAGTATTTT.

CDR3 in DNA: TGTGCCAGCAGCTTAATACCGGGACAGGGGAACACTGAAGCTTTCTTT. Translating gives CASSLIPGQGNTEAFF. The chain has TRBV7-9 and TRBJ1-1, with 9 bases aligning to TRBD1. Losses at the gene ends were 2 bases for V and 1 base for J; bases not matched to a gene: 5. The CDR3 has 16 residues. Germline assignment: CDR1 SEHNR and CDR2 FQNEAQ (reference sequence).

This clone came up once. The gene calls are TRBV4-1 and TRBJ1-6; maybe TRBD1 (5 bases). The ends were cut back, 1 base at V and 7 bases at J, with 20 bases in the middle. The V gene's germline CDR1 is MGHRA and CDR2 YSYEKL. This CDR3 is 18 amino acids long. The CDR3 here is CASSQAPLGGFKNSPLHF. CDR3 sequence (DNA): TGCGCCAGCAGCCAAGCCCCATTGGGGGGGTTTAAGAATTCACCCCTCCACTTT.

The CDR3 coding sequence is TGTGCCAGTGGACTAGCGATGGGGAATGAGCAGTTCTTC. This translates into CASGLAMGNEQFF. V gene TRBV19 combines with J gene TRBJ2-1, with 9 positions matching TRBD2. Looked up from germline, CDR1 is LNHDA and CDR2 is SQIVND (reference sequence). The length of the CDR3 is 13 residues. After removal of 8 bases from V and 7 bases from J, the junction contained 6 bases not matched to a gene.

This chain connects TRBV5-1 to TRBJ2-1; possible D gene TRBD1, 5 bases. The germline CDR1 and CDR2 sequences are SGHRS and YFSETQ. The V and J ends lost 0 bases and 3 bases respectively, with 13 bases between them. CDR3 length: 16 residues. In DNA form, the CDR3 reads TGCGCCAGCAGCTTGGATGCAGGGCCGATCTACAATGAGCAGTTCTTC. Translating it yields CASSLDAGPIYNEQFF.

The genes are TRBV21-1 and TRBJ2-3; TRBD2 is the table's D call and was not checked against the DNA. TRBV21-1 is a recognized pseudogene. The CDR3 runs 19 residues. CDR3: CASSDQRGGHKQPTDTQYF. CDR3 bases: TGTGCCAGCAGCGACCAGCGGGGGGGACACAAACAACCCACAGATACGCAGTATTTT.

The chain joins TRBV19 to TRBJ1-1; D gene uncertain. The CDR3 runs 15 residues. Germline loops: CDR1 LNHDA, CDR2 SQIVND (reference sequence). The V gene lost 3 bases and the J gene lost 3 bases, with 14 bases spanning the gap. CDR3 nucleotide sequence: TGTGCCAGTAGTATCCACGTTGGCGGAGACACTGAAGCTTTCTTT. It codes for CASSIHVGGDTEAFF.

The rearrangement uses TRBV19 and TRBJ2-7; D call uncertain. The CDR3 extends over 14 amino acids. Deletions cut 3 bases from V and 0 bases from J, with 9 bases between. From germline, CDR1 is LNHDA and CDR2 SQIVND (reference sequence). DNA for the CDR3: TGTGCCAGTAGTATGGTCTCGGGCTCCTACGAGCAGTACTTC. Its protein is CASSMVSGSYEQYF.

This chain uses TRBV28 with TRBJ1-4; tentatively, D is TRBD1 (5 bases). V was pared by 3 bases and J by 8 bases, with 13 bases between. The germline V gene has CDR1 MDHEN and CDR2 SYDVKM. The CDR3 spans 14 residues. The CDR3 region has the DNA TGTGCCAGCAGTTTGGGGCTCCGTCCCGAAAAACTGTTTTTT. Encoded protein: CASSLGLRPEKLFF.

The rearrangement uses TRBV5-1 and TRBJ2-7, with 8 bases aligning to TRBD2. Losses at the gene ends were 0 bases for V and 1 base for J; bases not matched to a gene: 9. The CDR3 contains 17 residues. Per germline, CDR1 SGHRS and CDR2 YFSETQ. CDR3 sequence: CASSLAVLGLDSYEQYF. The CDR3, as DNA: TGCGCCAGCAGCTTGGCCGTGTTGGGACTAGATTCCTACGAGCAGTACTTC.

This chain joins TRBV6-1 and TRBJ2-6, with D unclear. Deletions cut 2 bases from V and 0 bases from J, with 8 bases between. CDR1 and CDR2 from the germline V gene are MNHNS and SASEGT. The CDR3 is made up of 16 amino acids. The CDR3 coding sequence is TGTGCCAGCAGTGAATTTACGGGCTCTGGGGCCAACGTCCTGACTTTC. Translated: CASSEFTGSGANVLTF.

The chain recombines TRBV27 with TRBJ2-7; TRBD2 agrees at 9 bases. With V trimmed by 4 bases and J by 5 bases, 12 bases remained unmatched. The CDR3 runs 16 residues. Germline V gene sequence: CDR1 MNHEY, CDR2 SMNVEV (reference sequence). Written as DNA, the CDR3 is TGTGCCAGCAGTTCCCACCCGAGGCCTAGCGGGGACGAGCAGTACTTC. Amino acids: CASSSHPRPSGDEQYF.

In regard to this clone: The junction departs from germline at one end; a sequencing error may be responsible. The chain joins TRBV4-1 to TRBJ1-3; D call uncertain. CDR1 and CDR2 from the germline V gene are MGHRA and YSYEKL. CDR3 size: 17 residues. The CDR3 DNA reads TGCGCCAGCACCCAAGATAGCGTCCGGCTGGGTGGAAACACCATATATTTT. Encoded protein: CASTQDSVRLGGNTIYF.

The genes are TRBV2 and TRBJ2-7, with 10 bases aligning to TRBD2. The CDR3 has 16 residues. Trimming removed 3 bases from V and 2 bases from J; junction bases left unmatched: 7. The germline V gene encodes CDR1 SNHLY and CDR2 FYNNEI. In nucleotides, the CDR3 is TGTGCCAGCAGTGAGCCCACGAGCGGGGGGGCCTACGAGCAGTACTTC. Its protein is CASSEPTSGGAYEQYF.

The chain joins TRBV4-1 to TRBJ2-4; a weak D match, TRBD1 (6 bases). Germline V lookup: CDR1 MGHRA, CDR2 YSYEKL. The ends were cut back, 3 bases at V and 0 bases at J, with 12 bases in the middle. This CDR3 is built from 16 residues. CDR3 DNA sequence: TGCGCCAGCAGCCAGGACAGTTTTCTAGCCAAAAACATTCAGTACTTC. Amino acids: CASSQDSFLAKNIQYF.

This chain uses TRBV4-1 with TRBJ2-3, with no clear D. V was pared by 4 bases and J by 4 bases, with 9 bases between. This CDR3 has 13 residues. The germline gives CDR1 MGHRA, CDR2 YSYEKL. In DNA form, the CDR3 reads TGCGCCAGCAGCCGCAATCTAGCAGATACGCAGTATTTT. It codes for CASSRNLADTQYF.

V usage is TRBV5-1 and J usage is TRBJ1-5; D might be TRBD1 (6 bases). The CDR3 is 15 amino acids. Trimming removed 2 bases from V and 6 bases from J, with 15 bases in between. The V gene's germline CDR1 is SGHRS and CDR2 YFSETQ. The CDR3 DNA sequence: TGCGCCAGCAGCTTACAGGGTTCCTCGGGTCAGCCCCAGCATTTT. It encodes CASSLQGSSGQPQHF.

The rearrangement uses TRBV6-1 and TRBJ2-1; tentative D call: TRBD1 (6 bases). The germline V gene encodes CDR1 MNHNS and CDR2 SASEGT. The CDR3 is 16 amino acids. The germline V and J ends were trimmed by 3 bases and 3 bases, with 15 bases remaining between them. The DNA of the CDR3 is TGTGCCAGCAGTGACGTTACAGGGTTCGTCTACAATGAGCAGTTCTTC. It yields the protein CASSDVTGFVYNEQFF.

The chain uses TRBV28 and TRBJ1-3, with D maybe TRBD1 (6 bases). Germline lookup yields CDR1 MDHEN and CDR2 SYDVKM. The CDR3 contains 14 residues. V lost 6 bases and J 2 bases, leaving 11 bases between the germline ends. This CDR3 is CASSTQGTGNTIYF. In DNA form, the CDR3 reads TGTGCCAGCAGCACCCAGGGGACTGGAAACACCATATATTTT.